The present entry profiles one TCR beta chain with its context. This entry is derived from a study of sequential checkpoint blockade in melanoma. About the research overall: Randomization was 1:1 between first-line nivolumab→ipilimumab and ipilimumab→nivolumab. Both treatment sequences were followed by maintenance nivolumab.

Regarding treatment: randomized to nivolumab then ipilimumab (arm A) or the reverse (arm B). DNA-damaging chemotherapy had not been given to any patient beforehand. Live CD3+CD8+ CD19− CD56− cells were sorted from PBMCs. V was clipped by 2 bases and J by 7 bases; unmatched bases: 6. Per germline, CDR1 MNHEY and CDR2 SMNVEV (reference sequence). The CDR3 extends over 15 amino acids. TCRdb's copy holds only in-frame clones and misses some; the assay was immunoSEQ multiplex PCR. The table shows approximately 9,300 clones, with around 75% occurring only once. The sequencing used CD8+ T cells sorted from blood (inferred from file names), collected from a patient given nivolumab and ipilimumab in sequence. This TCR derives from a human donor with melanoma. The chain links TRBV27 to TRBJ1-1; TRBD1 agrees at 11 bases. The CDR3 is CASSLLDRGPREAFF. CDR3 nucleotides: TGTGCCAGCAGTTTACTGGACAGGGGGCCCCGTGAAGCTTTCTTT.